This TCR beta chain emerged from a study of T cells in Graves' hyperthyroidism and ophthalmopathy. The study, taken as a whole, reports: Stable hyperthyroidism and ophthalmopathy were separated using 13 V-J signatures. Most clonotypes expanded in thyroid above 0.001 were likewise present in blood.

The CDR3 regions of TCR beta were amplified from RNA transcripts. RT-PCR in the first round (using the HTBI primer set) targeted the TCR CDR3. TCRdb re-derived calls from the multiplex PCR reads in MiXCR, one entry per CDR3 protein. The table includes around 250,000 distinct CDR3 sequences, roughly 15% detected once. Every diagnosis used clinical symptoms, serum thyroxine and TRAb, thyroid ultrasound and orbital computed tomography. Fresh 10 ml peripheral blood yielded PBMCs. This clonotype has at least ten counts. What it binds is not known. The CDR3 is 14 residues long. The V end lost 0 bases, the J end lost 5 bases, and 8 bases lay between the germline ends. Germline lookup yields CDR1 SGHRS and CDR2 YFSETQ.

Sequencing was carried out using blood. V and J are TRBV5-1 and TRBJ1-4; D is unclear. The TCR was taken from a woman aged 40 to 55 with Graves' hyperthyroidism that later progressed to Graves' ophthalmopathy. CDR3 nucleotide sequence: TGCGCCAGCAGCTTGGAGGGTTTGAATGAAAAACTGTTTTTT. Translated, it gives CASSLEGLNEKLFF.